This TCR beta chain was observed in a study of T cells in tumors after PD-1 blockade. Trimming pared 0 bases from V and 3 bases from J, leaving 12 bases between. The CDR3 covers 15 residues. Germline CDR1 reads SNHLY; CDR2 reads FYNNEI. The table came from immunoSEQ multiplex PCR; TCRdb's copy has only in-frame clones and leaves some out. The sample shows about 48,000 clones, 81% of them seen only once. The chain carries TRBV2 and TRBJ2-7, with unresolved D. The sequencing used PBMCs, collected before anti-PD-1 treatment. The receptor was derived from a human donor with basal cell carcinoma. The CDR3 DNA is TGTGCCAGCAGTGAAGCAAACGACGGGTACTACGAGCAGTACTTC. Translating gives CASSEANDGYYEQYF.